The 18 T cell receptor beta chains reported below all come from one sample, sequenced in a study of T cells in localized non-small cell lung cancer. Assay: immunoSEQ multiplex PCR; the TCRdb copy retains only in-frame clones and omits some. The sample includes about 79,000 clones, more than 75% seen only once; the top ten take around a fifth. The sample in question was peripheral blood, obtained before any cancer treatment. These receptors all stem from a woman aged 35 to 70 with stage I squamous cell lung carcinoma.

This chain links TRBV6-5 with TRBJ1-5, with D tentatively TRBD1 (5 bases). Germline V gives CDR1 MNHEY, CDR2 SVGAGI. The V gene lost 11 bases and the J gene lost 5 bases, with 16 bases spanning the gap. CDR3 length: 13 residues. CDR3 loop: CAASEGTDQPQHF. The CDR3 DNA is TGTGCCGCCTCGGAGGGGACCGATCAGCCCCAGCATTTT.

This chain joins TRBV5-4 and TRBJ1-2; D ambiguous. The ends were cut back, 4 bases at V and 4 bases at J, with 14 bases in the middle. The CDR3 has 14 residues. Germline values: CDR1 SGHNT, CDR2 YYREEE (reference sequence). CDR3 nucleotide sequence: TGTGCCAGCAGCCCGGAAGCCGTTCCCTATGGCTACACCTTC. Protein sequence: CASSPEAVPYGYTF.

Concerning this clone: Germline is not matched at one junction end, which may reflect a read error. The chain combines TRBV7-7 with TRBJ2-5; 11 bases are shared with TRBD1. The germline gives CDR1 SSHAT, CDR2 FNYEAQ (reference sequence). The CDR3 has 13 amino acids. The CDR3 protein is CASSRDRGETQYF. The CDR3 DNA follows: TGTGCTAGCAGTCGGGACAGGGGGGAGACCCAGTACTTC. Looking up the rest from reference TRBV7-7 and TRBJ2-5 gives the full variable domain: GAGVSQSPRYKVTKRGQDVTLRCDPISSHATLYWYQQALGQGPEFLTYFNYEAQPDKSGLPSDRFSAERPEGSISTLTIQRTEQRDSAMYRCASSRDRGETQYFGPGTRLLVL.

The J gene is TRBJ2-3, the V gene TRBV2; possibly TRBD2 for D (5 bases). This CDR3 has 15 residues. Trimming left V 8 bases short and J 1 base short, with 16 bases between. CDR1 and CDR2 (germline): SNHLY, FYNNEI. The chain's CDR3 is CASGREGLGTDTQYF. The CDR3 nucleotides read TGTGCCAGCGGCCGGGAAGGACTTGGCACAGATACGCAGTATTTT.

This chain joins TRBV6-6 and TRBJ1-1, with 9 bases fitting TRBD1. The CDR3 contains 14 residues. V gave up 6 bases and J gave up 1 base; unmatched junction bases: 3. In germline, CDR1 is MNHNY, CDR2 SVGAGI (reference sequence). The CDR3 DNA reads TGTGCCAGCAGCCAGGACAGGGGGAACACTGAAGCTTTCTTT. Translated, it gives CASSQDRGNTEAFF.

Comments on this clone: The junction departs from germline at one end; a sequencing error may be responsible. The CDR3 nucleotides are TGTGCCAGCAGAGGGGTGCCCTCCTCCAACGAGCAGTACTTC. Its protein is CASRGVPSSNEQYF. The rearrangement joins TRBV27 to TRBJ2-7, with D possibly TRBD1 on 5 matching bases. The CDR3 is made up of 14 amino acids. Germline V gives CDR1 MNHEY, CDR2 SMNVEV (reference sequence).

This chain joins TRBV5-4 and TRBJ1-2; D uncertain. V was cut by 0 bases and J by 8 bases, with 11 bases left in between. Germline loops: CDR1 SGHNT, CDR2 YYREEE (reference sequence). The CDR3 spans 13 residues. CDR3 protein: CASSLALSGGYTF. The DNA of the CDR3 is TGTGCCAGCAGCTTGGCCTTATCGGGGGGCTACACCTTC.

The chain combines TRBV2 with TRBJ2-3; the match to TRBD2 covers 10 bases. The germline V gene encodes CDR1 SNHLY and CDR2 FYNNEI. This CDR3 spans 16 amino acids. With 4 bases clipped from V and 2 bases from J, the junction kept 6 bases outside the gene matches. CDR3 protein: CASSVGLARFTDTQYF. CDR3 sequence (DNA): TGTGCCAGCAGTGTGGGACTAGCGAGATTCACAGATACGCAGTATTTT.

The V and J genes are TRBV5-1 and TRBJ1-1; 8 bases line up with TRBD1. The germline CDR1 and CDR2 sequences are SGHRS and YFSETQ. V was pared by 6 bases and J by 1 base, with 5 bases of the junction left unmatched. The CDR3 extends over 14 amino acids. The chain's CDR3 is CASNAGTGNTEAFF. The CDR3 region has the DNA TGCGCCAGCAACGCCGGGACAGGGAACACTGAAGCTTTCTTT.

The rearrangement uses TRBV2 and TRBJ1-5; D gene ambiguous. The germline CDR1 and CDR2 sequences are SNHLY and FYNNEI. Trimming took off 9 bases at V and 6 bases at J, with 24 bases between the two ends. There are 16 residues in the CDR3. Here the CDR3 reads CASRHRDPGRSQPQHF. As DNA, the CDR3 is TGTGCCAGTCGGCATCGGGATCCTGGGCGGAGTCAGCCCCAGCATTTT.

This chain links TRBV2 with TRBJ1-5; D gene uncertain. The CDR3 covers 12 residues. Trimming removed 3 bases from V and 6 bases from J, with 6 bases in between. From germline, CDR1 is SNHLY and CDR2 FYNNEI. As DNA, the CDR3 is TGTGCCAGCAGTGATGAGGCTCAGCCCCAGCATTTT. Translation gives CASSDEAQPQHF.

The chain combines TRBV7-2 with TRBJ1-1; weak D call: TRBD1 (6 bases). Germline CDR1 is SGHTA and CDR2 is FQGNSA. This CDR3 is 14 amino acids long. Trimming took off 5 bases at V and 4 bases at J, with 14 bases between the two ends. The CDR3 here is CASSPRDTFTEAFF. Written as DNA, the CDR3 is TGTGCCAGCAGCCCCCGGGACACCTTCACTGAAGCTTTCTTT.

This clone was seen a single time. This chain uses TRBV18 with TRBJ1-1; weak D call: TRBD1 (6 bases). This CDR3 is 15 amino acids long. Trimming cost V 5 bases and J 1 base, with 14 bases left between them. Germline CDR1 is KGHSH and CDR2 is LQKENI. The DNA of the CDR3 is TGTGCCAGCTCAGCGACACAGGGCCCGAACACTGAAGCTTTCTTT. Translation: CASSATQGPNTEAFF.

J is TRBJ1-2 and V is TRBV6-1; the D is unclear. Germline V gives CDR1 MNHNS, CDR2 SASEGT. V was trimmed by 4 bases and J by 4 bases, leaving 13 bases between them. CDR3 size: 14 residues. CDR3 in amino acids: CASSGTSTRYGYTF. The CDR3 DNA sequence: TGTGCCAGCAGTGGGACGTCTACCCGCTATGGCTACACCTTC.

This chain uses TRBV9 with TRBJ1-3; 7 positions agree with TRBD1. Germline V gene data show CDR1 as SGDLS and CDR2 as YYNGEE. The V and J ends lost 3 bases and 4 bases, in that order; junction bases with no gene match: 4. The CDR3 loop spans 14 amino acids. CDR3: CASSATGDGNTIYF. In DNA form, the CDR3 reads TGTGCCAGCAGCGCAACAGGGGACGGAAACACCATATATTTT. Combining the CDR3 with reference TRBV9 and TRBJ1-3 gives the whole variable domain DSGVTQTPKHLITATGQRVTLRCSPRSGDLSVYWYQQSLDQGLQFLIQYYNGEERAKGNILERFSAQQFPDLHSELNLSSLELGDSALYFCASSATGDGNTIYFGEGSWLTVV.

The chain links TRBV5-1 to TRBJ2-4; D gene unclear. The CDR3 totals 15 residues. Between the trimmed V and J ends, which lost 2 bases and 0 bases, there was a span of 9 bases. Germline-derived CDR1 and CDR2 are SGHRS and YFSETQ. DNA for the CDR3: TGCGCCAGCAGCTTTTCACATTTAGCCAAAAACATTCAGTACTTC. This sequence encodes CASSFSHLAKNIQYF.

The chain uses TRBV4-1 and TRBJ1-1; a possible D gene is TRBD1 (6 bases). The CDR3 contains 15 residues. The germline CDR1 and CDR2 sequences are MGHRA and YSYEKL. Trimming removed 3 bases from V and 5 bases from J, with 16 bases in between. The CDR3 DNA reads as TGCGCCAGCAGCCATACTCAGGGGAGGGGGACTGAAGCTTTCTTT. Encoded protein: CASSHTQGRGTEAFF.

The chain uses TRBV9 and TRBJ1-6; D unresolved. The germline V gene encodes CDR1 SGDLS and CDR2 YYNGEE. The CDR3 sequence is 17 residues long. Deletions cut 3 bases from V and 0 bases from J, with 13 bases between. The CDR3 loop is CASSARGGVSYNSPLHF. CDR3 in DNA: TGTGCCAGCAGCGCACGAGGCGGGGTCTCCTATAATTCACCCCTCCACTTT.